This is a list of T cell receptor beta chains from one sample in a study of cytomegalovirus exposure and HLA in healthy donors. The method was immunoSEQ multiplex PCR; TCRdb's version includes in-frame clones alone and lacks a portion of them. The sample includes some 240,000 clones, around 86% of them seen just once. The sample was PBMCs. The receptors derive from a woman between 25 and 40 years old in good health and CMV-seropositive. CDR3s leave out the opening cysteine and the closing phenylalanine or tryptophan.

len | v_gene | CDR3aa
9 | TRBV19 | ATRLGETQY
18 | TRBV30 | AWQSPRQKHLGVDTGELF
14 | TRBV5-3 | ARSLELSGAINEQF
11 | TRBV2 | ASKGLAGEAQY
12 | TRBV19 | ASSSGLAGVEQY
12 | TRBV5-1 | ASSVGLYTGELF
17 | TRBV7-2 | ASSLVGGGQGGLLYGYT
11 | TRBV29-1 | SVVATGASEQY
10 | TRBV6-6 | ASTVLGATQY
13 | TRBV6-6 | ASSYTTGPGNTIY
13 | TRBV6-5 | ASSHRGQNTGELF
15 | TRBV19 | ASSTPKPGAINYGYT
13 | TRBV5-1 | ASSLLTGGTYEQY
15 | TRBV4-1 | ASSQEEVSRANYGYT
14 | TRBV13 | ASSRWSEPRADTQY
13 | TRBV2 | ASSGGTGGANVLT
13 | TRBV6-6 | ASSLLTVSNQPQH
11 | TRBV30 | AWSAGQGGGYT
13 | TRBV5-4 | ASSLSGQGFFEQY
13 | TRBV13 | ASSYTGTKYNEQF
12 | TRBV9 | ASSPRRVNYGYT
14 | TRBV5-1 | ASSNLLQGVGNTIY
12 | TRBV5-1 | ASSSGGLYYEQY
14 | TRBV27 | ASSLRDAGGLYEQY
13 | TRBV27 | ASSLMGTGQETQY
11 | TRBV6-1 | ASRGTGNQPQH
11 | TRBV6-1 | ASSPRGEYGYT
12 | TRBV29-1 | SVDGAGTSDTQY
10 | TRBV30 | AWSVTGFEQY
15 | TRBV27 | ASSLSPRTDGAEKLF
14 | TRBV7-9 | ASSLLTGDSNQPQH
12 | TRBV14 | ASSPLTAGTEAF
14 | TRBV4-1 | ASSLRNPLQGYGYT
12 | TRBV4-1 | ASSLAGGQETQY
13 | TRBV6-5 | ASSRRAGINYGYT
15 | TRBV9 | ASSVVAGGFFGTEQF
11 | TRBV30 | ARQGVNTGELF
11 | TRBV11-2 | ASSLQGYTEAF
11 | TRBV11-3 | ASSPGEPYEQY
14 | TRBV19 | ASSIDQGASNQPQH
13 | TRBV5-1 | ASSLEAATNEKLF
12 | TRBV7-3 | ASSVPGQGNIQY
15 | TRBV15 | ATSSLTSGRKYNEQF
11 | TRBV27 | ASSSGGVVGYT
15 | TRBV21-1 | ASISWRRESNTGELF
14 | TRBV5-1 | ASSETAAGHTDTQY
14 | TRBV27 | ASSPLAVRFNYEQY
12 | TRBV6-5 | ASSYGQGGNIQY
15 | TRBV11-2 | ASSLHPGQYSNQPQH
16 | TRBV27 | ASTKTRTGFVPNTEAF
11 | TRBV13 | ASSSGGFEGYT
12 | TRBV27 | ASSPRTGWPEAF
10 | TRBV28 | ASGALNQPQH
12 | TRBV28 | ASSTPGTANEQF
12 | TRBV19 | ASSPGLGGVEAF
10 | TRBV30 | AWTTGVKEQY